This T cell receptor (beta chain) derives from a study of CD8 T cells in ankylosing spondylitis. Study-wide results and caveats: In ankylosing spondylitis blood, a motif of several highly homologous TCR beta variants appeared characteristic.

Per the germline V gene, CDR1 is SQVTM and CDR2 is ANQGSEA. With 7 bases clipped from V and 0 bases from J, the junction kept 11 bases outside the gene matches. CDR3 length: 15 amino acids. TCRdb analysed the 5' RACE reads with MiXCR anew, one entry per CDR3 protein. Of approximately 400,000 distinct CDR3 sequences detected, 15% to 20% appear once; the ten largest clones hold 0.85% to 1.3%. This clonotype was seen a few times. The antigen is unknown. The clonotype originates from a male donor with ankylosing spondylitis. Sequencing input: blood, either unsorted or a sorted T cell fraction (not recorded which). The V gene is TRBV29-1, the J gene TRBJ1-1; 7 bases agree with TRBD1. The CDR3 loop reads CSATGQVVMNTEAFF. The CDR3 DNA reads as TGCAGCGCGACCGGACAGGTCGTCATGAACACTGAAGCTTTCTTT.